This TCR beta chain comes out of a study of T cells in Graves' hyperthyroidism and ophthalmopathy. Germline CDR1 is KGHDR and CDR2 is SFDVKD. The CDR3 has 17 amino acids. Among the patients, aged 18 to 65, hyperthyroidism was newly diagnosed and had lasted under 2 months. PBMCs were derived from 7.5 to 10 ml fresh peripheral blood. TCR beta CDR3 regions were amplified from RNA transcripts. HTBI primers were used for first-round RT-PCR of the TCR CDR3. MiXCR, applied by TCRdb to the multiplex PCR reads, yields one record per CDR3 protein. The sample has hundreds of thousands of distinct CDR3 sequences, approximately 14% seen once. This clonotype was observed at least ten times. Germline is not matched at one junction end, which may reflect a read error.

The rearrangement uses TRBV24-1 and TRBJ2-2; D perhaps matches TRBD2 (5 bases). The specimen sequenced was blood. The TCR comes from a woman younger than 35 with Graves' hyperthyroidism. CDR3 sequence: CASSDGIRGTRTGELFF. In nucleotides, the CDR3 is TGTGCCTCCAGTGATGGGATCCGGGGAACACGCACCGGGGAGCTGTTTTTT.